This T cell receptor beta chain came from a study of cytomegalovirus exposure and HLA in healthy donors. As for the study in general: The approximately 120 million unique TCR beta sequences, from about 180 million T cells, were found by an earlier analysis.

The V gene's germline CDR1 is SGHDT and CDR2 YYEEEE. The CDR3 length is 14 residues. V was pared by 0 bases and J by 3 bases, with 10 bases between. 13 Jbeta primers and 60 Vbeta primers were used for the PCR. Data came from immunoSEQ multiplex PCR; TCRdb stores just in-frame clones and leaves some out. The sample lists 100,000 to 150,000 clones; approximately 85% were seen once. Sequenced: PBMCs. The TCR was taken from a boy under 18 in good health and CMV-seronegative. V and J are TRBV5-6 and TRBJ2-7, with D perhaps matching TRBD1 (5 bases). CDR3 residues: CASSLEGLVYEQYF. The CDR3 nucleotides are TGTGCCAGCAGCTTGGAGGGGTTGGTCTACGAGCAGTACTTC.